This T cell receptor (beta chain) derives from a study of identical twins' blood T cells. Study conclusions and caveats: Shared CDR3 clonotype counts tracked mainly the product of cloneset sizes.

Each TCR cDNA library carried sample-specific barcodes on both ends. Each CDR3 protein is one row after TCRdb ran MiXCR on the 5' RACE reads. The sample consists of 350,000 to 400,000 distinct CDR3 sequences, about 28% of them appearing once. The germline CDR1 and CDR2 sequences are SNHLY and FYNNEI. The CDR3 runs 13 residues. With 5 bases clipped from V and 4 bases from J, the junction kept 2 bases outside the gene matches. Concerning this clonotype itself: As yet, its antigen is unknown.

Sequenced input: PBMCs. The chain is built from TRBV2 and TRBJ1-2; 9 nucleotides align to TRBD1. The source is a woman aged 18-55 years in good health. CDR3 sequence reads: CASSWTGAYGYTF. CDR3 DNA sequence: TGTGCCAGCAGTTGGACAGGGGCCTATGGCTACACCTTC.